The clone carrying this TCR beta chain has only one observation. Profiling relied on immunoSEQ multiplex PCR, and the TCRdb table lists in-frame clones only, not all of them. Of tens of thousands of clones listed, about three quarters are singletons. This record belongs to a study of STAT5B mutations in CD4+ large granular lymphocyte leukemia. Background on the study: Healthy donors showed HLA-associated enrichment of the CDR3 'QG' motif.

The CDR3 runs 17 residues. Trimming cost V 3 bases and J 0 bases, with 17 bases left between them. CDR1 and CDR2 from the germline V gene are GTSNPN and SVGIG (reference sequence). This clonotype was obtained from a human donor in good health. The sample consisted of CD4+ T cells from blood buffy coats. The chain combines TRBV30 with TRBJ2-2, with a tentative D call TRBD2 (5 bases). CDR3 bases: TGTGCCTGGAGCGATGGACGGGAAGTCGCGAACACCGGGGAGCTGTTTTTT. Translated, it gives CAWSDGREVANTGELFF.